The source of this T cell receptor (beta chain) is a study of shared clonotypes between healthy human individuals. Study in general: The people who gave samples were a couple of women and a few men aged 18 to 49. Study-level points and caveats: Naive subsets typically showed greater estimated richness than memory subsets.

Note on this clone: Its antigen remains unidentified.

The table came from immunoSEQ multiplex PCR; TCRdb's copy has only in-frame clones and leaves some out. The sample records some 2,000,000 clones, around 95% being singletons. Investigators divided CD4+ cells into CD45RA+ naive and CD45RA-negative memory subsets. Sequencing input: naive CD4+ T cells sorted from blood. Documented subset: CD45RA+ positively selected. The sequence derives from a man younger than 35 in good health.

The CDR3 coding sequence is TGTGCCAGCAGCTTGTCTCAGGGGAGCTCCTATAATTCACCCCTCCACTTT. Encoded protein: CASSLSQGSSYNSPLHF. The chain recombines TRBV5-4 with TRBJ1-6; weak D call: TRBD1 (6 bases). The ends were cut back, 1 base at V and 0 bases at J, with 11 bases in the middle. The CDR3 spans 17 residues. CDR1 is SGHNT and CDR2 is YYREEE in the germline V gene (reference sequence).